The present T cell receptor (beta chain) was sequenced within a study of T-cell memory formation after mild COVID-19. Findings and caveats of the study: Clones that contracted clustered mainly in CM and EM if CD4+ and in EMRA if CD8+. Clones from the second wave (peaking day 37) had unconfirmed SARS-CoV-2 specificity. From day 15 to 85, contracting clones were balanced between CD4 and CD8, whereas later expanders leaned toward CD4+.

With 5 bases clipped from V and 0 bases from J, the junction kept 6 bases outside the gene matches. The CDR3 is made up of 15 amino acids. Germline CDR1 is SGHVS and CDR2 is FQNEAQ. Using constant-segment primers, 5'RACE produced TCR alpha and TCR beta cDNA libraries carrying sample barcodes and UMIs. One entry per CDR3 protein results from TCRdb running MiXCR on the 5' RACE reads. The repertoire holds under 550,000 distinct CDR3 sequences, with 18% as singletons. Comment on this clonotype: The antigen is undetermined.

The source material was PBMCs or a T cell subset sorted from them (not recorded which). The receptor's source is an adult woman who had mild COVID-19 (a few samples of this study predate the infection). Cell type and time point are not known. The chain has TRBV7-8 and TRBJ1-2; TRBD1 agrees at 7 bases. CDR3 loop: CASSPRGQSNYGYTF. CDR3 sequence (DNA): TGTGCCAGCAGCCCAAGGGGACAGTCTAACTATGGCTACACCTTC.